This TCR beta chain was sequenced during a study of blood T cell repertoires in COVID-19. Study information: The samples span acute and convalescent COVID-19 from the United States, Italy and Spain. From T cells, B-cell-depleted T cells, or PBMCs came the material, which was cDNA or gDNA.

Authors' methods: The assay estimated nucleated cells by amplifying reference gene primers. Data came from immunoSEQ multiplex PCR; TCRdb stores just in-frame clones and leaves some out. The V and J calls and clone size come from that table; D and trimming were worked out from the DNA. Here the sample spans some 240,000 clones, about 90% being singletons. The germline V gene has CDR1 MNHEY and CDR2 SMNVEV (reference sequence). This CDR3 spans 14 amino acids. Deletions cut 6 bases from V and 7 bases from J, with 18 bases between. The clonotype was recovered from a man aged 60 to 69 who had recovered from COVID-19. Sequenced: peripheral blood. The chain couples TRBV27 to TRBJ1-2, with D perhaps matching TRBD1 (5 bases). CDR3 sequence reads: CASSGQPRVGGYTF. The DNA of the CDR3 is TGTGCCAGCAGCGGACAACCCAGGGTCGGTGGCTACACCTTC.